Below, 22 T cell receptor beta chains from the same sample are listed, as sequenced in a study of monozygotic twins with inflammatory bowel disease. Following a re-call of the 5' RACE reads, TCRdb has one entry per CDR3 protein and lacks DNA. Here the sample table reports 150,000 to 200,000 distinct CDR3 sequences. Sequencing was carried out using blood. These receptors all come from a human donor with ulcerative colitis or Crohn's disease, or a healthy co-twin of an affected twin (not recorded which).

The CDR3 sequence is CATSRAGGQSHQPQHF. The chain joins TRBV15 to TRBJ1-5. Germline V gene lookup returns CDR1 LNHNV and CDR2 YYDKDF (reference sequence). This CDR3 comprises 16 residues.

J is TRBJ1-2 and V is TRBV29-1; TCRdb's D call of TRBD1 is untestable without DNA. CDR1 and CDR2 from the germline V gene are SQVTM and ANQGSEA. The CDR3 loop spans 13 amino acids. The CDR3 here is CSARTGANYGYTF.

The chain is built from TRBV19 and TRBJ1-5; the D call of TRBD1 rests on TCRdb alone, since no DNA is present to check it. Germline V CDR1 and CDR2: LNHDA, SQIVND (reference sequence). The CDR3 runs 13 residues. The CDR3 is CASSGQTNQPQHF.

V gene TRBV7-3 combines with J gene TRBJ2-7; as DNA is missing, the TRBD1 call by TCRdb cannot be tested. CDR3 size: 12 residues. CDR1 and CDR2 (germline): SGHTA, FQGTGA. The CDR3 reads CASSSGQGLASF.

This chain connects TRBV29-1 to TRBJ2-3; there is no DNA to check the TCRdb D call of TRBD2. The CDR3 contains 13 residues. The germline V gene encodes CDR1 SQVTM and CDR2 ANQGSEA. The CDR3 loop is CSVQAGDTDTQYF.

The chain carries TRBV18 and TRBJ2-1; the D gene TCRdb calls, TRBD2, cannot be checked with no DNA. CDR1 and CDR2 from the germline V gene are KGHSH and LQKENI. The CDR3 is made up of 14 amino acids. CDR3 sequence: CASSAGTSWDEQFF.

The rearrangement links TRBV19 to TRBJ2-6; TCRdb indicates TRBD1, and absent DNA this call remains unverified. Germline V gives CDR1 LNHDA, CDR2 SQIVND (reference sequence). CDR3 size: 14 residues. The CDR3: CASSWGRGANVLTF.

V is TRBV20-1 and J is TRBJ2-7; the D call from TCRdb, TRBD2, cannot be confirmed without DNA. This CDR3 has 17 amino acids. The V gene's germline CDR1 is DFQATT and CDR2 SNEGSKA (reference sequence). CDR3 in amino acids: CSARDRSGGSDSYEQYF.

The chain has TRBV28 and TRBJ1-2; TCRdb outputs TRBD1, but without DNA this stays unchecked. The CDR3 is 15 amino acids. The V gene's germline CDR1 is MDHEN and CDR2 SYDVKM. CDR3 loop: CASSLEGRYGYGYTF.

The V call is TRBV5-1, the J call TRBJ2-1. The germline V gene has CDR1 SGHRS and CDR2 YFSETQ. The CDR3 has 11 residues. The CDR3 sequence: CASSLYNEQFF. Variable domain in full (rest from reference TRBV5-1 and TRBJ2-1): KAGVTQTPRYLIKTRGQQVTLSCSPISGHRSVSWYQQTPGQGLQFLFEYFSETQRNKGNFPGRFSGRQFSNSRSEMNVSTLELGDSALYLCASSLYNEQFFGPGTRLTVL.

The CDR3 region is CSARLGRFYEQYF. The chain links TRBV20-1 to TRBJ2-7. The CDR3 is 13 residues long. In germline, CDR1 is DFQATT, CDR2 SNEGSKA (reference sequence).

The gene calls are TRBV5-8 and TRBJ2-1; there is no DNA to check the TCRdb D call of TRBD2. The CDR3 sequence is 18 residues long. Looked up from germline, CDR1 is SGHTS and CDR2 is YDEGEE. The CDR3 loop reads CASSSGTSGGLTYNEQFF.

This chain connects TRBV29-1 to TRBJ2-7; TCRdb designates TRBD1, a call that cannot be tested without DNA. The CDR3 spans 13 residues. Germline CDR1 SQVTM, CDR2 ANQGSEA. The CDR3 sequence is CSVVLGAGDEQYF.

This sequence joins TRBV6-5 and TRBJ2-5. The CDR3 spans 13 residues. CDR1 and CDR2 (germline): MNHEY, SVGAGI. The CDR3 sequence: CASSWSYQETQYF.

The V and J genes are TRBV7-3 and TRBJ2-1; TCRdb returns TRBD1, unconfirmable since there is no DNA. Germline CDR1 is SGHTA and CDR2 is FQGTGA. The CDR3 extends over 15 amino acids. CDR3 protein: CASSFSGTGIDEQFF.

The V and J genes are TRBV3-1 and TRBJ2-5; TCRdb designates TRBD2, a call that cannot be tested without DNA. CDR1 and CDR2 from the germline V gene are LGHDT and YNNKEL (reference sequence). This CDR3 spans 13 amino acids. CDR3 amino acids: CASSQVARETQYF.

The chain has TRBV20-1 and TRBJ1-3. This CDR3 has 14 amino acids. Germline CDR1 reads DFQATT; CDR2 reads SNEGSKA (reference sequence). The CDR3 reads CSARRQGSGNTIYF.

This chain links TRBV20-1 with TRBJ2-4. Per germline, CDR1 DFQATT and CDR2 SNEGSKA (reference sequence). The CDR3 runs to 13 residues. The chain's CDR3 is CSARVTAKNIQYF.

The chain employs TRBV7-2 and TRBJ2-2. The V gene's germline CDR1 is SGHTA and CDR2 FQGNSA. The CDR3 length is 15 residues. The chain's CDR3 is CASSPVGIASGELFF.

The gene calls are TRBV6-1 and TRBJ2-7. Germline CDR1 and CDR2: MNHNS and SASEGT. CDR3 size: 15 residues. The CDR3 here is CASSEALPASYEQYF.

J is TRBJ2-5 and V is TRBV9; TCRdb's assignment of TRBD1 cannot be checked, as there is no DNA. The CDR3 covers 15 residues. Germline V CDR1 and CDR2: SGDLS, YYNGEE. CDR3 protein: CASSPSPDRQETQYF.

V gene TRBV6-1 combines with J gene TRBJ1-5; the TRBD1 assignment by TCRdb is unverifiable without DNA. The CDR3 sequence is 15 residues long. CDR1 MNHNS and CDR2 SASEGT come from the germline V gene. CDR3 sequence: CASSEQGLSNQPQHF.